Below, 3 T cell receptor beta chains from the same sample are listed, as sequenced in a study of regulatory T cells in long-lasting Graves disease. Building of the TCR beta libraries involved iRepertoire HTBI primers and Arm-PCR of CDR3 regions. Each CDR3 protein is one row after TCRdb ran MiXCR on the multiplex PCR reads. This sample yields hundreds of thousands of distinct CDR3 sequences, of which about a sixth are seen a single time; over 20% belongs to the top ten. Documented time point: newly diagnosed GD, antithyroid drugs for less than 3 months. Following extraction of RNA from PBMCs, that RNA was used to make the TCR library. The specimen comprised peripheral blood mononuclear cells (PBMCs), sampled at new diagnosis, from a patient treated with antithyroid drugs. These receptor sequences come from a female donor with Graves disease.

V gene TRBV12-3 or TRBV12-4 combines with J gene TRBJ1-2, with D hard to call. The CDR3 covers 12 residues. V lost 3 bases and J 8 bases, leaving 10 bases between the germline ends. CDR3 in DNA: TGTGCCAGCAGTTTCGAATATACCGGCTACACCTTC. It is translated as CASSFEYTGYTF.

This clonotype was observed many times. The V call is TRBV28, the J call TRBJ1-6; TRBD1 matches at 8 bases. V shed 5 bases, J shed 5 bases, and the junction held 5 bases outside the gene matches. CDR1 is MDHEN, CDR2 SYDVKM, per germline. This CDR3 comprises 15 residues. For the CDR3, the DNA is TGTGCCAGCAGTCCAGGACAGGGTAATAATTCACCCCTCCACTTT. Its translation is CASSPGQGNNSPLHF.

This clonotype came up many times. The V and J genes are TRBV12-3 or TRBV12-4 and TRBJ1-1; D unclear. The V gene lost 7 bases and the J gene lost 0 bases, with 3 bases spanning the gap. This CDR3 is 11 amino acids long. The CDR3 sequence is CASKMNTEAFF. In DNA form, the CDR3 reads TGTGCCAGCAAAATGAACACTGAAGCTTTCTTT.